The 10 T cell receptor beta chains listed next were all sequenced from one sample in a study of a mutant IDH1 vaccine in newly diagnosed glioma (dated by TCRdb to the early 2020s). The antigens of these receptors remain unknown. In light of the paper, this sample's time point label describes: week 11, during vaccination. Each vaccine dose was 300 ug of a 20-mer mutant IDH1 peptide in Montanide, given subcutaneously with topical imiquimod. Library preparation used the immunoSEQ multiplex PCR assay. TCRdb stores this immuneACCESS table with in-frame sequences only. Part of the clones is absent; in the studies checked, under half of the shortfall reflects unresolved V genes, and no reason is known for the rest. This sample gives some 59,000 clones in total; about 91% of them show up just once. The leading ten clones occupy approximately 2% of the sample. The material was PBMCs, obtained from a glioma patient whose treatment included an IDH1 peptide vaccine. The receptors stem from a man aged 40-49 years with glioma.

This clone was seen only a few times. The V and J genes are TRBV6-1 and TRBJ2-1; no clear D gene. The CDR3 is 11 residues long. Trimming shortened V by 6 bases and J by 8 bases, and 8 bases separated the two germline ends. Germline V CDR1 and CDR2: MNHNS, SASEGT. The CDR3 nucleotides are TGTGCCAGCAGGAGGTTGGATGAGCAGTTCTTC. Translation: CASRRLDEQFF.

V gene TRBV6-5 combines with J gene TRBJ2-5; TRBD1 matches at 9 bases. The DNA end is a closer match to TRBJ2-7, so the J assignment may be wrong. There are 14 residues in the CDR3. Germline V CDR1 and CDR2: MNHEY, SVGAGI. The CDR3 DNA sequence: TGTGCCAGCAGTTACTGGGACAGGGACTACGAGCAGTACTTC. This gives the protein CASSYWDRDYEQYF.

The gene calls are TRBV15 and TRBJ2-1; D remains unclear. Germline V CDR1 and CDR2: LNHNV, YYDKDF (reference sequence). The CDR3 length is 17 residues. Trimming took 5 bases from V and 2 from J, leaving 19 bases between them. The CDR3 region has the DNA TGTGCCACCAGCGCGGTAGTCGCCCCCACTCCCTACAATGAGCAGTTCTTC. Amino acid sequence: CATSAVVAPTPYNEQFF. The whole variable domain, filled in from reference TRBV15 and TRBJ2-1, reads DAMVIQNPRYQVTQFGKPVTLSCSQTLNHNVMYWYQQKSSQAPKLLFHYYDKDFNNEADTPDNFQSRRPNTSFCFLDIRSPGLGDTAMYLCATSAVVAPTPYNEQFFGPGTRLTVL.

V is TRBV23-1 and J is TRBJ1-2, with D unresolved. TRBV23-1 is an ORF, and what it does is uncertain. The V gene lost 0 bases and the J gene lost 8 bases, with 10 bases spanning the gap. This CDR3 is 13 amino acids long. The CDR3 DNA sequence: TGCGCCAGCAGTCAATCGAATAGTGAAGGCTACACCTTC. Its protein is CASSQSNSEGYTF.

V and J are TRBV5-1 and TRBJ2-5; 7 nucleotides agree with TRBD2. The CDR3 loop spans 13 amino acids. Germline CDR1 reads SGHRS; CDR2 reads YFSETQ. The V segment lost 3 bases and the J segment 5 bases; nucleotides outside the gene matches: 4. CDR3 amino acids: CASSWEGLETQYF. The CDR3 DNA follows: TGCGCCAGCAGCTGGGAGGGCCTGGAGACCCAGTACTTC. Combining the CDR3 with reference TRBV5-1 and TRBJ2-5 gives the whole variable domain KAGVTQTPRYLIKTRGQQVTLSCSPISGHRSVSWYQQTPGQGLQFLFEYFSETQRNKGNFPGRFSGRQFSNSRSEMNVSTLELGDSALYLCASSWEGLETQYFGPGTRLLVL.

The chain employs TRBV7-2 and TRBJ2-7, with 13 bases that match TRBD2. The CDR3 consists of 16 residues. V lost 5 bases and J lost 0; bases outside the gene matches: 4. The germline CDR1 and CDR2 sequences are SGHTA and FQGNSA. CDR3 nucleotides: TGTGCCAGCAGCCGGGGACTAGCGGGACTCTCCTACGAGCAGTACTTC. It specifies CASSRGLAGLSYEQYF.

V and J are TRBV7-2 and TRBJ1-3; possible D gene TRBD1, 6 bases. Germline V gene sequence: CDR1 SGHTA, CDR2 FQGNSA. This CDR3 has 15 residues. V lost 4 bases and J 4 bases, leaving 14 bases between the germline ends. DNA for the CDR3: TGTGCCAGCAGCTCTCGAGCAGGGGTAGGAAACACCATATATTTT. Amino acids: CASSSRAGVGNTIYF.

The chain is built from TRBV11-3 and TRBJ2-3, with unresolved D. This CDR3 has 14 amino acids. Germline V gene sequence: CDR1 SGHNT, CDR2 YENEEA. Between the trimmed V and J ends, which lost 1 base and 2 bases, there was a span of 7 bases. CDR3: CASSLGTNTDTQYF. Written as DNA, the CDR3 is TGTGCCAGCAGCTTAGGGACCAACACAGATACGCAGTATTTT. Full variable domain (rest looked up from reference TRBV11-3 and TRBJ2-3): EAGVVQSPRYKIIEKKQPVAFWCNPISGHNTLYWYLQNLGQGPELLIRYENEEAVDDSQLPKDRFSAERLKGVDSTLKIQPAELGDSAVYLCASSLGTNTDTQYFGPGTRLTVL.

This sequence joins TRBV6-6 and TRBJ1-1, with D possibly TRBD1 on 6 matching bases. Germline CDR1 is MNHNY and CDR2 is SVGAGI (reference sequence). This CDR3 comprises 13 residues. Trimming pared 1 base from V and 11 bases from J, leaving 14 bases between. The CDR3 protein is CASSYYPGEGAFF. CDR3 nucleotides: TGTGCCAGCAGTTACTACCCAGGGGAGGGGGCTTTCTTT.

The rearrangement uses TRBV30 and TRBJ2-6, with TRBD1 matching 9 bases. The J segment lost 0 bases and the V segment lost 6 bases, leaving 15 bases of the junction unmatched. The germline CDR1 and CDR2 sequences are GTSNPN and SVGIG (reference sequence). The CDR3 has 19 amino acids. The CDR3 DNA reads TGTGCCTGCTTCATCCGTCCGGGACAGGGCCGCTCTGGGGCCAACGTCCTGACTTTC. Its translation: CACFIRPGQGRSGANVLTF.